This T cell receptor (beta chain) is drawn from a study of response to subunit inactivated influenza vaccine. General observations from the study: Seasonal influenza vaccination, on each occasion, was suggested by the authors to recruit few new T cells.

As for this clonotype: Its matching antigen is unknown.

CDR3 length equals 15 residues. Germline values: CDR1 LGHDT, CDR2 YNNKEL (reference sequence). The ends lost 6 bases at V and 4 bases at J; junction bases unmatched: 10. TCRdb reanalysed the RT-PCR reads using MiXCR and keeps one entry per CDR3 protein. In the table there are roughly 760,000 distinct CDR3 sequences, about 20% of which are singletons. The sequenced sample was PBMCs from blood, obtained about 5 days after vaccination. The receptor was isolated from a man aged 45-65 years who received an inactivated influenza vaccine. The chain recombines TRBV3-1 with TRBJ1-2, with 8 bases lining up with TRBD1. The CDR3 loop is CASSPTTGTGYGYTF. In DNA, the CDR3 is TGTGCCAGCAGTCCTACAACCGGGACAGGCTATGGCTACACCTTC.